These 7 T cell receptor beta chains were sequenced from one sample in a study of tumor-infiltrating lymphocytes in primary liver carcinoma. Co-extraction yielded RNA and DNA from approximately 20-30 mg of unsorted bulk tissue. Synthesis of TCR beta cDNA was carried out from 450 to 650 ng total RNA with a constant-region primer. Three nested multiplex PCR rounds, a slightly modified ARM-PCR method, built the TCR beta libraries. A C-beta reverse primer and TRBV1-TRBV30 forward primers served in each of the first two PCR rounds, at 10 cycles apiece. TCRdb independently ran MiXCR on the multiplex PCR reads; one entry per CDR3 protein. The sample yields roughly 50,000 distinct CDR3 sequences, over 70% seen once. Sequencing was performed on liver tumor tissue from sampling region 2. The subset is: tumor region T2, inferior pole. The receptor source for this set is a man between 40 and 49 years old with primary liver carcinoma and hepatitis B virus infection.

A word on this clonotype: At one of its ends the junction is not consistent with the germline gene, which may arise from a read error. The rearrangement joins TRBV5-4 to TRBJ2-3; D gene unclear. From germline, CDR1 is SGHNT and CDR2 YYREEE (reference sequence). The CDR3 runs to 16 residues. The CDR3 DNA sequence: TGTGCCACCAGCTCCACTACACTATCTAACACAGATACGCAGTATTTT. As protein: CATSSTTLSNTDTQYF.

Notes on this clonotype: This may come from a read error, since a much larger clone is one base off. This rearrangement joins TRBV12-3 or TRBV12-4 to TRBJ2-2; 10 positions agree with TRBD2. The CDR3 is 16 residues long. The V gene end was trimmed by 7 bases and the J gene end by 7 bases; junction bases not matched to a gene: 12. CDR3 nucleotide sequence: TGTGCCAGCAATCCGGTGACTAGCGGGCCAGTCGGGGAGCTGTTTTTT. It is translated as CASNPVTSGPVGELFF.

The chain combines TRBV10-2 with TRBJ1-6, with D unclear. The germline V gene has CDR1 WSHSY and CDR2 SAAADI. Trimming took off 2 bases at V and 9 bases at J, with 5 bases between the two ends. CDR3 size: 12 residues. CDR3 coding DNA: TGCGCCAGCAGTGAGAGGACTTCACCCCTCCACTTT. Encoded protein: CASSERTSPLHF.

On this clonotype itself: The germline gene is not matched at one end of the junction; a read error may be the cause. V is TRBV11-1 and J is TRBJ2-3; 9 positions match TRBD2. CDR1 and CDR2 from the germline V gene are SGHAT and FQDESV (reference sequence). The length of the CDR3 is 16 residues. The CDR3 spells CANSKGLAVNTDTQYF. The CDR3 DNA sequence: TGTGCCAACAGCAAGGGACTAGCAGTTAACACAGATACGCAGTATTTT.

The chain joins TRBV6-5 to TRBJ1-6; TRBD1 is a possible D gene (6 bases). This CDR3 region has 17 residues. Per germline, CDR1 MNHEY and CDR2 SVGAGI. The CDR3 here is CASSHTHGTFYNSPLHF. The CDR3 region has the DNA TGTGCTAGTAGTCACACACATGGGACATTTTATAATTCACCCCTCCACTTT.

A word on this clonotype: One end of the junction varies from germline; a read error may be responsible. V gene TRBV5-1 combines with J gene TRBJ2-5, with a weak D call TRBD2 (5 bases). This CDR3 has 17 residues. Germline V lookup: CDR1 SGHRS, CDR2 YFSETQ. The CDR3 region has the DNA TGCGCCAGCAGCTCCTCACTATCGGGGATGCTCCAAGAGACGCAGTACTTC. This translates into CASSSSLSGMLQETQYF.

For this clonotype: The junction departs from germline at one end; a sequencing error may be responsible. V and J are TRBV10-1 and TRBJ2-1, with no clear D. Germline CDR1 WNHNN, CDR2 SYGVQD (reference sequence). This CDR3 region has 14 residues. The CDR3 sequence is CASSNSSSYNEQSF. The CDR3 nucleotides read TGCGCCAGCAGCAACAGTAGCTCCTACAATGAGCAGTCCTTC.